A single sample is the source of the 8 T cell receptor beta chains below, sequenced in a study of T cells in Graves' hyperthyroidism and ophthalmopathy. RNA transcripts yielded amplified TCR beta CDR3 regions. An initial round of RT-PCR targeting the TCR CDR3 relied on the HTBI primer set. One entry per CDR3 protein, called by TCRdb with MiXCR from the multiplex PCR reads. This table holds about 300,000 distinct CDR3 sequences, 25% to 30% found once. The sequencing sample was made of blood. The receptors were gathered from a man aged 40-49 years with Graves' hyperthyroidism that later progressed to Graves' ophthalmopathy.

This clonotype occurred many times. The rearrangement joins TRBV6-1 to TRBJ2-7; 13 nucleotides match TRBD2. V gave up 4 bases and J gave up 0 bases; unmatched junction bases: 6. The CDR3 extends over 17 amino acids. The germline V gene has CDR1 MNHNS and CDR2 SASEGT. Here the CDR3 reads CASSGTSGSRGSYEQYF. The CDR3 DNA follows: TGTGCCAGCAGTGGGACTAGCGGGAGCAGAGGCTCCTACGAGCAGTACTTC.

Only a few counts were recorded for this clonotype. This chain links TRBV27 with TRBJ2-7, with 8 bases fitting TRBD2. CDR1 and CDR2 (germline): MNHEY, SMNVEV (reference sequence). V trimming: 0 bases; J trimming: 2 bases; junction bases outside the gene matches: 3. The CDR3 consists of 15 residues. The CDR3 DNA reads TGTGCCAGCAGTTTATCGGCGGGAGGAGCCTACGAGCAGTACTTC. This translates into CASSLSAGGAYEQYF.

There are many counts of this clonotype. This chain links TRBV18 with TRBJ2-5, with D possibly TRBD1 on 5 matching bases. Between the trimmed V and J ends, which lost 0 bases and 5 bases, there was a span of 13 bases. Germline CDR1 is KGHSH and CDR2 is LQKENI. This CDR3 is built from 15 residues. CDR3 in DNA: TGTGCCAGCTCACCACCGAGTTATAAGGGGGAGACCCAGTACTTC. As protein: CASSPPSYKGETQYF.

Ten or more counts support this clonotype. This chain uses TRBV27 with TRBJ1-6, with TRBD1 as a possible D gene (5 bases). Trimming took off 5 bases at V and 9 bases at J, with 14 bases between the two ends. Germline V lookup: CDR1 MNHEY, CDR2 SMNVEV (reference sequence). This CDR3 spans 14 amino acids. The CDR3 nucleotides read TGTGCCAGCAGTCCATTGGGCCAGGGTTCACCCCTCCACTTT. Its protein product is CASSPLGQGSPLHF.

Many counts were recorded for this clonotype. J is TRBJ2-5 and V is TRBV30, with 13 positions matching TRBD2. The ends lost 3 bases at V and 3 bases at J; junction bases unmatched: 1. The CDR3 is made up of 14 amino acids. Germline CDR1 is GTSNPN and CDR2 is SVGIG (reference sequence). The DNA of the CDR3 is TGTGCCTGGAGCGGGACTAGCGGGGAAGAGACCCAGTACTTC. Translated, it gives CAWSGTSGEETQYF.

Many counts were recorded for this clonotype. The V and J genes are TRBV20-1 and TRBJ1-1; 8 nucleotides line up with TRBD1. The CDR3 extends over 14 amino acids. V shed 6 bases, J shed 1 base, and the junction held 7 bases outside the gene matches. CDR1 and CDR2 (germline): DFQATT, SNEGSKA (reference sequence). The CDR3 region has the DNA TGCAGTGCAAACGGACAGGGCGGGAACACTGAAGCTTTCTTT. Residues: CSANGQGGNTEAFF.

This clonotype has ten or more counts. The chain is built from TRBV5-1 and TRBJ2-2; D uncertain. CDR3 length equals 15 residues. Trimming cost V 5 bases and J 1 base, with 12 bases left between them. CDR1 and CDR2 from the germline V gene are SGHRS and YFSETQ. CDR3 sequence (DNA): TGCGCCAGCAGTGGGGATAGCCTGAACACCGGGGAGCTGTTTTTT. As protein: CASSGDSLNTGELFF.

This clonotype has at least ten counts. The gene calls are TRBV24-1 and TRBJ1-5, with D unresolved. This CDR3 comprises 13 residues. Germline loops: CDR1 KGHDR, CDR2 SFDVKD. V was clipped by 6 bases and J by 5 bases, with 10 bases between them. In DNA, the CDR3 is TGTGCCACCAGTATGGGATACCATCAGCCCCAGCATTTT. Translating it yields CATSMGYHQPQHF.